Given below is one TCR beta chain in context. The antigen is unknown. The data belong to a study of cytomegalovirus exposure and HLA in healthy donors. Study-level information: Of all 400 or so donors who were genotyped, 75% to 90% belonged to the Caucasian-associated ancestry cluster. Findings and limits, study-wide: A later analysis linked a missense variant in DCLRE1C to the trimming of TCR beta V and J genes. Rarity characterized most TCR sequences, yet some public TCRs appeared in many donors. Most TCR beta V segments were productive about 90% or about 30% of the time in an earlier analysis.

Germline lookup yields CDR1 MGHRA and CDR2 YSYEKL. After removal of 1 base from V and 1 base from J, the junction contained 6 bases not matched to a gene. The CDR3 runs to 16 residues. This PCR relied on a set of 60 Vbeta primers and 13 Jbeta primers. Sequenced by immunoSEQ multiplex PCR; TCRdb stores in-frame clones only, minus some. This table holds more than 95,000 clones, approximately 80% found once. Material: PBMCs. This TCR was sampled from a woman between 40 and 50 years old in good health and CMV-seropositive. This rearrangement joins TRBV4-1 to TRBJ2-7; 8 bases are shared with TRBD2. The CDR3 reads CASSQANKRESYEQYF. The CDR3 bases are TGCGCCAGCAGCCAAGCTAACAAGCGGGAGTCCTACGAGCAGTACTTC.